The clone carrying this TCR beta chain was seen more than once but under ten times. Its cognate antigen is unknown. The data belong to a study of T cell repertoires in aging, cancer and after chemotherapy. Study outcomes and limitations: Untreated cancer patients had significantly lower blood TCR diversity than age-matched healthy donors. In healthy donors, age-related TCR diversity loss mainly reflected lost richness. Rebound thymic output was suggested by rising median generation probability during chemotherapy in each cancer cohort.

Peripheral blood genomic DNA, not sorted cells or RNA, was the template. Rearranged V-D-J TRB sequences were amplified with a mixed TRB-A/B primer pool. TCRdb passed the multiplex PCR reads through MiXCR, listing each CDR3 protein once. The sample lists 7,500 to 10,000 distinct CDR3 sequences, around a quarter seen once, with roughly 2.6% in the top ten. CDR3 length equals 11 residues. CDR1 is DFQATT, CDR2 SNEGSKA, per germline (reference sequence). This TCR was recovered from a human donor in good health. This rearrangement joins TRBV20-1 to TRBJ2-3; no firm D call. Sequenced sample: blood. CDR3 coding DNA: TGCAGGGGCGGCAGCACAGATACGCAGTATTTT. It translates to CRGGSTDTQYF.